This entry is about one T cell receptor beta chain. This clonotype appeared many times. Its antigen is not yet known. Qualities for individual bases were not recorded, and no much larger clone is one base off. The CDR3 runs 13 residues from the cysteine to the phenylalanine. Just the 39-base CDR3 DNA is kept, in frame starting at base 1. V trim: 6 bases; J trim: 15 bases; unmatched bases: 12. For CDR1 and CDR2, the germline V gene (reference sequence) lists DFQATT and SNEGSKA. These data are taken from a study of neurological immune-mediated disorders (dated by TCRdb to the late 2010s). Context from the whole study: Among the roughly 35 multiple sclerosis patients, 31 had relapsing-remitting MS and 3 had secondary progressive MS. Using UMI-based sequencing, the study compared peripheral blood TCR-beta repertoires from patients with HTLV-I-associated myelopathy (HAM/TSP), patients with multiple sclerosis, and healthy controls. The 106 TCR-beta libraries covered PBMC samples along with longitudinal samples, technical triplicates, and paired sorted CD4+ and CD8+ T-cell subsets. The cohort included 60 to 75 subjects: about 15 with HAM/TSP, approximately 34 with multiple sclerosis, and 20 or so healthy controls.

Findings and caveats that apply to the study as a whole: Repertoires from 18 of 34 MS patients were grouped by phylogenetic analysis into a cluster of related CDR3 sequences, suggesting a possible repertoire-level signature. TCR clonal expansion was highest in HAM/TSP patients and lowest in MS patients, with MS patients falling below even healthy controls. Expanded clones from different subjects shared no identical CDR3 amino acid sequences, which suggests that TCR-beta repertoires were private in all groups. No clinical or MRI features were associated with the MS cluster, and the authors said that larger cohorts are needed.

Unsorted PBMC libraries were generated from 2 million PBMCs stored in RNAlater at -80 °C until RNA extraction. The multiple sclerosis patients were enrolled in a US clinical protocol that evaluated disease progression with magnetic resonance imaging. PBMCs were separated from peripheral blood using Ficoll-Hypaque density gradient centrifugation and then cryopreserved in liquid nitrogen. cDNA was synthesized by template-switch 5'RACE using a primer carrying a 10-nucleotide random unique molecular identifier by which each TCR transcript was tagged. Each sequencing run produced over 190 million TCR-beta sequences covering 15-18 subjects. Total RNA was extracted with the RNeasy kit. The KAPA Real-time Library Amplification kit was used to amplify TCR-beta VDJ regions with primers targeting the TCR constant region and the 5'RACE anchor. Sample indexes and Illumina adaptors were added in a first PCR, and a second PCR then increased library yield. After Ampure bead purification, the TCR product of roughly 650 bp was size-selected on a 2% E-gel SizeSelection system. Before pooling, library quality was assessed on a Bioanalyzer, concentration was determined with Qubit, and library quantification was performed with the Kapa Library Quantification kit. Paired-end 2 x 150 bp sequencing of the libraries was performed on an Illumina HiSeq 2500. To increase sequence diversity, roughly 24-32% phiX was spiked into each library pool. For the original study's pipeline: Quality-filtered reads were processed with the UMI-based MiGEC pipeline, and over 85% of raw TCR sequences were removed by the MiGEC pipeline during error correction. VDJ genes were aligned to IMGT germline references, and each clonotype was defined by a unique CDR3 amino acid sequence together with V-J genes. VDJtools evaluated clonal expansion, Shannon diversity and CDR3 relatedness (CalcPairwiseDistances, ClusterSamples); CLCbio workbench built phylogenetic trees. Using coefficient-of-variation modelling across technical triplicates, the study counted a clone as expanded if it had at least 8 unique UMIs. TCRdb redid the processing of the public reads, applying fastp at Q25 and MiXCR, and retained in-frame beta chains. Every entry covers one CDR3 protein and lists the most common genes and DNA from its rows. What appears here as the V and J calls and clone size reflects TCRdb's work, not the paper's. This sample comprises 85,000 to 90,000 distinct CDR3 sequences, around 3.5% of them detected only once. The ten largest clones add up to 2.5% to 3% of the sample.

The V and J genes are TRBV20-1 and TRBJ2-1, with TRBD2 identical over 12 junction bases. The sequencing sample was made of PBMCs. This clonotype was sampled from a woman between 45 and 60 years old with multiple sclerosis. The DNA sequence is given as TGCAGTGCCTCCTCCACTAGCGGGGGGTTGGCGTTCTTC. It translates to CSASSTSGGLAFF.